What follows are 29 T cell receptor beta chains derived from one specimen sequenced in a study of radiotherapy plus CTLA-4 blockade in lung cancer. Clones were read by immunoSEQ multiplex PCR, and TCRdb kept only the in-frame ones, dropping some. The table includes 45,000 to 60,000 clones, 79% detected once. Sequenced material: peripheral blood, taken from a patient treated with radiotherapy plus ipilimumab. These receptors were taken from a human donor with non-small cell lung cancer who had a complete response to radiotherapy plus ipilimumab.

This chain joins TRBV6-5 and TRBJ1-1; perhaps TRBD1 as D (6 bases). The germline V gene encodes CDR1 MNHEY and CDR2 SVGAGI. The CDR3 contains 14 residues. The V and J ends lost 6 bases and 0 bases respectively, with 11 bases between them. The CDR3 is CASRGQSMNTEAFF. The CDR3 DNA follows: TGTGCCAGCAGAGGACAGTCAATGAACACTGAAGCTTTCTTT.

This chain links TRBV11-3 with TRBJ2-7, with 8 bases matching TRBD2. CDR1 is SGHNT and CDR2 is YENEEA in the germline V gene. Trimming cost V 0 bases and J 6 bases; bases outside gene matches: 22. CDR3 length: 20 residues. CDR3 protein: CASSLDPGLPGLGWICEQYV. DNA for the CDR3: TGTGCCAGCAGCTTAGATCCGGGACTACCGGGACTAGGATGGATCTGCGAGCAGTACGTC.

This sequence joins TRBV5-1 and TRBJ2-2; TRBD2 might be the D (7 bases). Trimming took 6 bases from V and 2 from J, leaving 17 bases between them. The CDR3 extends over 16 amino acids. The V gene's germline CDR1 is SGHRS and CDR2 YFSETQ. The CDR3 loop reads CASIPPGGLNTGELFF. The CDR3 DNA is TGCGCCAGCATCCCACCGGGGGGCCTCAACACCGGGGAGCTGTTTTTT. Supplemented by reference TRBV5-1 and TRBJ2-2, the full variable domain reads KAGVTQTPRYLIKTRGQQVTLSCSPISGHRSVSWYQQTPGQGLQFLFEYFSETQRNKGNFPGRFSGRQFSNSRSEMNVSTLELGDSALYLCASIPPGGLNTGELFFGEGSRLTVL.

V and J are TRBV19 and TRBJ2-1, with D perhaps matching TRBD1 (5 bases). Trimming took 1 base from V and 6 from J, leaving 19 bases between them. Germline CDR1 reads LNHDA; CDR2 reads SQIVND (reference sequence). This CDR3 is 17 amino acids long. As DNA, the CDR3 is TGTGCCAGTAGTATAGCCCCTTATTTTAGGGGCGGCAATGAGCAGTTCTTC. Protein: CASSIAPYFRGGNEQFF.

The V and J genes are TRBV7-9 and TRBJ2-3; D is unclear. Trimming removed 5 bases from V and 2 bases from J, with 17 bases in between. CDR1 and CDR2 (germline): SEHNR, FQNEAQ (reference sequence). The CDR3 length is 16 residues. CDR3 protein: CASSDSLPTYTDTQYF. In DNA, the CDR3 is TGTGCCAGCAGCGATTCACTCCCGACATACACAGATACGCAGTATTTT.

About this clone itself: One end of the junction varies from germline; a read error may be responsible. This chain connects TRBV6-5 to TRBJ1-5; possible D gene TRBD1, 6 bases. Germline CDR1 reads MNHEY; CDR2 reads SVGAGI. This CDR3 region has 15 residues. The CDR3 sequence: CAGSPRTDSNQPQHF. The CDR3 DNA reads TGTGCCGGCAGCCCAAGGACAGATAGCAATCAGCCCCAGCATTTT.

This chain links TRBV6-5 with TRBJ2-1; TRBD2 matches at 8 bases. Germline V gives CDR1 MNHEY, CDR2 SVGAGI. V was clipped by 8 bases and J by 0 bases; unmatched bases: 3. CDR3 length: 14 residues. In nucleotides, the CDR3 is TGTGCCAGCGGGGCGGGGGGCTCCTACAATGAGCAGTTCTTC. This sequence encodes CASGAGGSYNEQFF.

This chain links TRBV12-5 with TRBJ1-5; no firm D call. Deletions cut 7 bases from V and 0 bases from J, with 10 bases between. CDR3 length equals 14 residues. Germline CDR1 and CDR2: LGHNT and FRNRAP. CDR3 in DNA: TGTGCTAGTGCACCTATTAATAGCAATCAGCCCCAGCATTTT. It translates to CASAPINSNQPQHF.

The table lists this clone with a count of one. J is TRBJ1-2 and V is TRBV10-3, with 7 nucleotides matching TRBD1. The CDR3 contains 15 residues. Looked up from germline, CDR1 is ENHRY and CDR2 is SYGVKD. V lost 0 bases to trimming and J lost 7 bases; unmatched junction nucleotides: 8. The CDR3 sequence is CAISESGQKMAGYTF. The CDR3 DNA sequence: TGTGCCATCAGTGAGTCGGGACAGAAGATGGCTGGCTACACCTTC.

CDR3 in amino acids: CAWTPPGTTSYNEQFF. The DNA of the CDR3 is TGTGCCTGGACCCCCCCAGGGACTACCTCCTACAATGAGCAGTTCTTC. The chain recombines TRBV30 with TRBJ2-1, with 7 bases aligning to TRBD2. With 4 bases clipped from V and 0 bases from J, the junction kept 9 bases outside the gene matches. The germline CDR1 and CDR2 sequences are GTSNPN and SVGIG (reference sequence). The CDR3 consists of 16 residues.

The chain employs TRBV5-1 and TRBJ2-7, with D perhaps matching TRBD1 (9 bases). V was cut by 4 bases and J by 6 bases, with 20 bases left in between. The germline V gene has CDR1 SGHRS and CDR2 YFSETQ. The CDR3 contains 15 residues. The CDR3 loop reads CASSPGGTGPSEQYF. CDR3 DNA: TGCGCCAGCAGCCCGGGGGGGACAGGGCCGTCCGAGCAGTACTTC.

The chain joins TRBV6-1 to TRBJ2-7; D is possibly TRBD1 (5 bases). The V gene lost 6 bases and the J gene lost 1 base, with 13 bases spanning the gap. CDR1 is MNHNS, CDR2 SASEGT, per germline. The CDR3 is 14 residues long. The CDR3 DNA follows: TGTGCCAGCAGCGCAACGGACACATCCTACGAGCAGTACGTC. Translated, it gives CASSATDTSYEQYV.

The chain couples TRBV19 to TRBJ1-1; tentatively, D is TRBD1 (6 bases). CDR1 is LNHDA and CDR2 is SQIVND in the germline V gene (reference sequence). The ends were cut back, 5 bases at V and 3 bases at J, with 16 bases in the middle. The CDR3 spans 15 residues. CDR3 loop: CASSAPGGAYTEAFF. In nucleotides, the CDR3 is TGTGCCAGTAGTGCACCTGGGGGGGCTTACACTGAAGCTTTCTTT. The full variable domain, in which reference TRBV19 and TRBJ1-1 provide the parts outside the CDR3, is DGGITQSPKYLFRKEGQNVTLSCEQNLNHDAMYWYRQDPGQGLRLIYYSQIVNDFQKGDIAEGYSVSREKKESFPLTVTSAQKNPTAFYLCASSAPGGAYTEAFFGQGTRLTVV.

The chain recombines TRBV4-3 with TRBJ1-2; a weak D match, TRBD1 (5 bases). The CDR3 is 15 residues long. Trimming cost V 3 bases and J 1 base, with 12 bases left between them. CDR1 and CDR2 (germline): LGHNA, YSLEER. The CDR3 sequence: CASSQSQGYNYGYTF. Written as DNA, the CDR3 is TGCGCCAGCAGCCAGTCGCAGGGCTATAACTATGGCTACACCTTC.

V and J are TRBV9 and TRBJ2-2; possible D gene TRBD2, 5 bases. Germline loops: CDR1 SGDLS, CDR2 YYNGEE. Trimming took off 0 bases at V and 10 bases at J, with 7 bases between the two ends. The CDR3 contains 12 residues. The CDR3 DNA reads TGTGCCAGCAGCGTAGTCGGGGTGGAGCTGTTTTTT. This codes for CASSVVGVELFF.

The CDR3 here is CAWSVGGGNTDTQYF. DNA for the CDR3: TGTGCCTGGAGTGTAGGGGGGGGAAACACAGATACGCAGTATTTT. The rearrangement joins TRBV30 to TRBJ2-3, with D possibly TRBD2 on 7 matching bases. The germline CDR1 and CDR2 sequences are GTSNPN and SVGIG (reference sequence). V shed 0 bases and J shed 2 bases, with 12 bases lying between them. This CDR3 contains 15 residues.

This chain connects TRBV9 to TRBJ2-2; D possibly corresponds to TRBD1 (5 bases). The CDR3 is 18 residues long. In germline, CDR1 is SGDLS, CDR2 YYNGEE. V shed 3 bases and J shed 3 bases, with 21 bases lying between them. The CDR3: CASSATKGSSQYTGELFF. The DNA of the CDR3 is TGTGCCAGCAGCGCAACTAAGGGGTCCTCCCAGTACACCGGGGAGCTGTTTTTT.

The CDR3: CASSPGLNSPLHF. The CDR3 bases are TGTGCCAGCAGCCCAGGACTTAATTCACCCCTCCACTTT. V and J are TRBV5-4 and TRBJ1-6; D remains unclear. CDR1 and CDR2 (germline): SGHNT, YYREEE (reference sequence). V was pared by 4 bases and J by 6 bases, with 8 bases between. This CDR3 spans 13 amino acids. The full variable domain, in which reference TRBV5-4 and TRBJ1-6 provide the parts outside the CDR3, is ETGVTQSPTHLIKTRGQQVTLRCSSQSGHNTVSWYQQALGQGPQFIFQYYREEENGRGNFPPRFSGLQFPNYSSELNVNALELDDSALYLCASSPGLNSPLHFGNGTRLTVT.

The DNA of the CDR3 is TGTGCCAGTATGGCAGGGGGCTCGGCTAACTATGGCTACACCTTC. Protein: CASMAGGSANYGYTF. This chain uses TRBV19 with TRBJ1-2; TRBD1 matches at 8 bases. Per germline, CDR1 LNHDA and CDR2 SQIVND (reference sequence). This CDR3 contains 15 residues. V dropped 7 bases and J dropped 0; count of bases not matched to a gene: 7.

The rearrangement joins TRBV9 to TRBJ2-5, with D perhaps TRBD2 (5 bases). This CDR3 is built from 12 residues. CDR1 is SGDLS and CDR2 is YYNGEE in the germline V gene. V lost 9 bases and J lost 6, with 15 bases in between. CDR3 nucleotides: TGTGCCACCCCCGAGGGAATCAAGACCCAGTACTTC. It encodes CATPEGIKTQYF.

The chain uses TRBV6-1 and TRBJ1-2; the match to TRBD1 covers 8 bases. V lost 10 bases and J lost 0; bases outside the gene matches: 7. The CDR3 length is 14 residues. The V gene's germline CDR1 is MNHNS and CDR2 SASEGT. CDR3 DNA: TGTGCCAAACAGGGGGGGGTCGCTAACTATGGCTACACCTTC. It encodes CAKQGGVANYGYTF.

The gene calls are TRBV5-1 and TRBJ1-4; TRBD1 aligns across 8 bases. With V trimmed by 3 bases and J by 6 bases, 7 bases remained unmatched. Germline V gene lookup returns CDR1 SGHRS and CDR2 YFSETQ. The CDR3 length is 15 residues. In DNA form, the CDR3 reads TGCGCCAGCAGCTCGCAGGGGGCGTTTGATGAAAAACTGTTTTTT. Its translation is CASSSQGAFDEKLFF.

The chain combines TRBV10-3 with TRBJ2-1; 12 bases agree with TRBD2. Looked up from germline, CDR1 is ENHRY and CDR2 is SYGVKD. The J segment lost 9 bases and the V segment lost 5 bases, leaving 5 bases of the junction unmatched. The length of the CDR3 is 14 residues. The CDR3 nucleotides read TGTGCCATCAGTAAACTAGCGGGAGGAGGTGAGCAGTTCTTC. Translating it yields CAISKLAGGGEQFF.

This clone has only one observation. The chain links TRBV4-1 to TRBJ1-6; 9 bases fit TRBD1. Germline trimming cut 4 bases from V and 6 bases from J; bases unmatched to any gene: 10. CDR1 and CDR2 from the germline V gene are MGHRA and YSYEKL. The CDR3 is made up of 17 amino acids. The CDR3 DNA sequence: TGCGCCAGCAGCCGAGATCCGACAGGGGGTGGTAATTCACCCCTCCACTTT. Protein product: CASSRDPTGGGNSPLHF.

The chain joins TRBV6-1 to TRBJ2-1, with 10 bases fitting TRBD2. CDR1 and CDR2 from the germline V gene are MNHNS and SASEGT. This CDR3 comprises 15 residues. Trimming took 7 bases from V and 7 from J; bases not matched to a gene: 10. The CDR3: CASKGTSGVRNEQFF. The CDR3 nucleotides read TGTGCCAGCAAGGGCACTAGCGGGGTGCGTAATGAGCAGTTCTTC.

The V and J genes are TRBV5-1 and TRBJ2-5; a weak D match, TRBD1 (5 bases). This CDR3 is 14 amino acids long. Germline CDR1 reads SGHRS; CDR2 reads YFSETQ. V was shortened by 0 bases and J by 3 bases, with 9 bases between the two germline ends. The CDR3 DNA sequence: TGCGCCAGCAGCTTGGTATCAGGGAAAGAGACCCAGTACTTC. Residues: CASSLVSGKETQYF.

The J gene is TRBJ2-3, the V gene TRBV9; TRBD2 matches at 7 bases. The CDR3 is 15 amino acids. Trimming removed 3 bases from V and 6 bases from J; junction bases left unmatched: 10. The germline V gene has CDR1 SGDLS and CDR2 YYNGEE. The CDR3 DNA follows: TGTGCCAGCAGCGATCTAGCGGATGTTTTGGATACGCAGTATTTT. Its protein is CASSDLADVLDTQYF.

The chain is built from TRBV7-2 and TRBJ2-7; 12 bases line up with TRBD2. In germline, CDR1 is SGHTA, CDR2 FQGNSA. The J segment lost 3 bases and the V segment lost 10 bases, leaving 10 bases of the junction unmatched. The CDR3 contains 15 residues. For the CDR3, the DNA is TGTGCCACCACCATTACTAGCGGGGGGAACTACGAGCAGTACTTC. This sequence encodes CATTITSGGNYEQYF.

V usage is TRBV10-1 and J usage is TRBJ2-5, with 7 nucleotides matching TRBD1. This CDR3 contains 14 residues. V shed 6 bases and J 3 bases; nucleotides not matched to a gene: 7. Germline V gene sequence: CDR1 WNHNN, CDR2 SYGVQD (reference sequence). CDR3 protein: CASSQGDRKETQYF. The CDR3 bases are TGCGCCAGCAGCCAAGGGGACAGAAAAGAGACCCAGTACTTC.